Ten or more counts support the clone carrying this TCR beta chain. Its specificity is not known. Regions amplified from RNA transcripts were the TCR beta CDR3 regions. TCR CDR3 underwent first-round RT-PCR with the HTBI primer set. A single record per CDR3 protein comes from TCRdb applying MiXCR to the multiplex PCR reads. Of about 560,000 distinct CDR3 sequences in the sample, roughly 46% were seen once. This sample stems from a study of T cells in Graves' hyperthyroidism and ophthalmopathy. Broader study findings: Model-based prediction identified ophthalmopathy a median around 6.5 months prior to its onset.

Among the patients, aged 18 to 65, hyperthyroidism was newly diagnosed and had lasted under 2 months. Patients showing uncontrolled infection, other autoimmune disease, pregnancy or lactation were ineligible. Clinical symptoms, serum thyroxine and TRAb, thyroid ultrasound and orbital computed tomography were used for the diagnoses. The V and J ends lost 5 bases and 5 bases respectively, with 9 bases between them. Per the germline V gene, CDR1 is SEHNR and CDR2 is FQNEAQ (reference sequence). There are 12 residues in the CDR3. The gene calls are TRBV7-9 and TRBJ2-5; TRBD1 might be the D (6 bases). The specimen sequenced was peripheral blood or thyroid tissue (not recorded which). The sequence derives from a woman aged 18 to 35 with Graves' hyperthyroidism. The CDR3 protein is CASSTGLETQYF. The CDR3 DNA follows: TGTGCCAGCAGCACAGGGTTGGAGACCCAGTACTTC.